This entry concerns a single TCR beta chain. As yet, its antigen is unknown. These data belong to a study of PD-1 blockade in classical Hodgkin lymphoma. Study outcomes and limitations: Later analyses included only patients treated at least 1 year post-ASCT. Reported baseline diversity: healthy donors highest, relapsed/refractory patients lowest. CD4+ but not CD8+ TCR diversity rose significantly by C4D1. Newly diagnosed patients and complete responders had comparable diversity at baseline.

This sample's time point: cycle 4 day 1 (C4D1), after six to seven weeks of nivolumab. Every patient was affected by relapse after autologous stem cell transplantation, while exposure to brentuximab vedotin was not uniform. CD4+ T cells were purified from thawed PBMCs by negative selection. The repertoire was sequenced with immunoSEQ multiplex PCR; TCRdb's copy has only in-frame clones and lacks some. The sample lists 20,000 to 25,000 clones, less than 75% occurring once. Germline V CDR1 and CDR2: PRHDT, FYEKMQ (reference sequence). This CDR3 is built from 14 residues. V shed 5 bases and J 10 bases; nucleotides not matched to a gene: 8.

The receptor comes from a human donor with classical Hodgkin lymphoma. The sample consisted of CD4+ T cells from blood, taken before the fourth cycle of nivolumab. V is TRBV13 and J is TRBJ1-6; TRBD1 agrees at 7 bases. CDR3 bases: TGTGCCAGCAGCACTCAGGGGGGGTTATCACCCCTCCACTTT. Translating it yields CASSTQGGLSPLHF. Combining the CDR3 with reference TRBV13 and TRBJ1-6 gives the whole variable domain AAGVIQSPRHLIKEKRETATLKCYPIPRHDTVYWYQQGPGQDPQFLISFYEKMQSDKGSIPDRFSAQQFSDYHSELNMSSLELGDSALYFCASSTQGGLSPLHFGNGTRLTVT.